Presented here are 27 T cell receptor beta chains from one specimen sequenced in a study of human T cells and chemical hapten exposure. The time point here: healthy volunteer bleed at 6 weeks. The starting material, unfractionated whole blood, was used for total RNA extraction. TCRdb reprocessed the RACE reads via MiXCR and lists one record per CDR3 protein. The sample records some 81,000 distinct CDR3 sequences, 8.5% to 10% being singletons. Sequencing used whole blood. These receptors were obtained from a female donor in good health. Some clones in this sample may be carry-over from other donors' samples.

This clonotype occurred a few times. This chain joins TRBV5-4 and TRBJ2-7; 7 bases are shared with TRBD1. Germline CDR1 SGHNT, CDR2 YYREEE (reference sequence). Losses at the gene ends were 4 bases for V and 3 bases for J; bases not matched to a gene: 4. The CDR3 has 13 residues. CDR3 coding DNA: TGTGCCAGCAGCCTATGGGACAGCTACGAGCAGTACTTC. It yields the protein CASSLWDSYEQYF.

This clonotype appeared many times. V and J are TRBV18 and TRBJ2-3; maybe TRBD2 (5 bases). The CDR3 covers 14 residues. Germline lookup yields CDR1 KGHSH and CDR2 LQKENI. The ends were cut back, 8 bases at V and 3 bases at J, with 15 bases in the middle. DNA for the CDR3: TGTGCCAGCCTCCCAGCAGGAGGAACAGATACGCAGTATTTT. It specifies CASLPAGGTDTQYF. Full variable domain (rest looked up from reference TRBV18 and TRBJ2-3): NAGVMQNPRHLVRRRGQEARLRCSPMKGHSHVYWYRQLPEEGLKFMVYLQKENIIDESGMPKERFSAEFPKEGPSILRIQQVVRGDSAAYFCASLPAGGTDTQYFGPGTRLTVL.

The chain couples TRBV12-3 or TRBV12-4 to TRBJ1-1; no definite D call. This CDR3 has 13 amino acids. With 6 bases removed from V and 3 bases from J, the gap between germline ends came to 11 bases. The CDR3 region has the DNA TGTGCCAGCAGCTTCCTGACGTACACTGAAGCTTTCTTT. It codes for CASSFLTYTEAFF.

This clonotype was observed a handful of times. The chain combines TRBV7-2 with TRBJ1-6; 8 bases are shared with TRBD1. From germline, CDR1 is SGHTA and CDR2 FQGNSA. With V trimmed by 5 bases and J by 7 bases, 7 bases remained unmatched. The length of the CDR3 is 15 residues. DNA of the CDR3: TGTGCCAGCAGCCTGAGACAGGGGAAGAATTCACCCCTCCACTTT. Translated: CASSLRQGKNSPLHF.

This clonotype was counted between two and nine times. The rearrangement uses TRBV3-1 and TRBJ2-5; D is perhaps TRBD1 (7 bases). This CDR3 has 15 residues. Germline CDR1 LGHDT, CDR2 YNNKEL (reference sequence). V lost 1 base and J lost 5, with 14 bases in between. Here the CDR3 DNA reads TGTGCCAGCAGCCAAGCGGGGGCGGGACAGGAGACCCAGTACTTC. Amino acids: CASSQAGAGQETQYF.

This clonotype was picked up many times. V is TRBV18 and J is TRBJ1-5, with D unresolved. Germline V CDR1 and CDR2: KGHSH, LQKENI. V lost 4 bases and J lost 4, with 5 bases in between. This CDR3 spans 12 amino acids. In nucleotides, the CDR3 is TGTGCCAGCTCACAGGGTAATCAGCCCCAGCATTTT. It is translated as CASSQGNQPQHF.

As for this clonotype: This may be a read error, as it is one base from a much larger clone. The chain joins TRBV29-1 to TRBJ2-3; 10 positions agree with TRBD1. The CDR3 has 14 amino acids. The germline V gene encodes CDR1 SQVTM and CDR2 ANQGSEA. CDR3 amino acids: CGVGAGTGEDTQYF. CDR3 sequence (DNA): TGCGGCGTTGGCGCAGGGACAGGGGAAGATACGCAGTATTTT.

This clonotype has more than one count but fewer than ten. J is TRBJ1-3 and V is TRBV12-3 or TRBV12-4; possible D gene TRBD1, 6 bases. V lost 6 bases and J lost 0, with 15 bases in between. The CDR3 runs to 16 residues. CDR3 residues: CASRSSGVLSGNTIYF. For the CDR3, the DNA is TGTGCCAGCAGGTCGTCAGGGGTACTCTCTGGAAACACCATATATTTT.

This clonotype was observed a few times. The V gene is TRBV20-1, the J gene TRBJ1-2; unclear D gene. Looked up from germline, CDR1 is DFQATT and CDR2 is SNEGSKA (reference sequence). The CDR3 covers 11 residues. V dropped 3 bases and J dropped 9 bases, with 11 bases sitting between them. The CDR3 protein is CSASSPSRYTF. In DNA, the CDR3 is TGCAGTGCTAGTTCGCCGAGCCGCTACACCTTC.

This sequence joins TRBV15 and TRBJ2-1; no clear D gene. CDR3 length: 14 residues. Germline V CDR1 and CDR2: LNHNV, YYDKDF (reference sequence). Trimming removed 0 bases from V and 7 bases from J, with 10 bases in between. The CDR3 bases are TGTGCCACCAGCAGAGACATAGGCGAGAATGAGCAGTTCTTC. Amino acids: CATSRDIGENEQFF.

CDR3 nucleotide sequence: TGTGCCTGGAGTATTTCCAAGGACTATGGCTACACCTTC. It translates to CAWSISKDYGYTF. The rearrangement joins TRBV30 to TRBJ1-2; D not certain. There are 13 residues in the CDR3. Germline CDR1 is GTSNPN and CDR2 is SVGIG (reference sequence). The V and J ends lost 2 bases and 3 bases respectively, with 10 bases between them.

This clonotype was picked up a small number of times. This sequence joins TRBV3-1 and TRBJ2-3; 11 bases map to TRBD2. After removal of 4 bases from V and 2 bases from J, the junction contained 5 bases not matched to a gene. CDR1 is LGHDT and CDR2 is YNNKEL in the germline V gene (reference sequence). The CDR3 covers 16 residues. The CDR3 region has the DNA TGTGCCAGCAGCCCTAAACTAGCGGGGGACACAGATACGCAGTATTTT. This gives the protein CASSPKLAGDTDTQYF.

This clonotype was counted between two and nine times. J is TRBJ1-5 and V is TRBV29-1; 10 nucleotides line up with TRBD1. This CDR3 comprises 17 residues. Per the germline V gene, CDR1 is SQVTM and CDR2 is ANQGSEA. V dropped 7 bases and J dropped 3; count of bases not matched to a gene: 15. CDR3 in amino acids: CSASIRDRGRDNQPQHF. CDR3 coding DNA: TGCAGCGCAAGCATCCGGGACAGGGGACGTGACAATCAGCCCCAGCATTTT.

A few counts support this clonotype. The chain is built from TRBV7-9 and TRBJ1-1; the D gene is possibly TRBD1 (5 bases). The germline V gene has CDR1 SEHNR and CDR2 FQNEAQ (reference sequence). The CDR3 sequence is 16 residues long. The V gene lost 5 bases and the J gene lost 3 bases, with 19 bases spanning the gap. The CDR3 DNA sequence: TGTGCCAGCAGCCCATTTACGGCGGGGGACGACACTGAAGCTTTCTTT. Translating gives CASSPFTAGDDTEAFF.

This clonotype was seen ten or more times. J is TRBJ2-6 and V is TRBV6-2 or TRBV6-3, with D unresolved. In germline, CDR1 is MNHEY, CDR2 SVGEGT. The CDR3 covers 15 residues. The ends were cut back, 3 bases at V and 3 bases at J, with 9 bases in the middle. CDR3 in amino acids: CASSYSLSGANVLTF. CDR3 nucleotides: TGTGCCAGCAGTTATTCCCTTAGTGGGGCCAACGTCCTGACTTTC.

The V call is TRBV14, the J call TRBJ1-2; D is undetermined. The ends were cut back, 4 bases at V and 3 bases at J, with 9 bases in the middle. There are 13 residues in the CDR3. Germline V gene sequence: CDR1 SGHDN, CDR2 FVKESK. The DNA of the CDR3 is TGTGCCAGCAGCCTAGGGTTAGACTATGGCTACACCTTC. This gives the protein CASSLGLDYGYTF.

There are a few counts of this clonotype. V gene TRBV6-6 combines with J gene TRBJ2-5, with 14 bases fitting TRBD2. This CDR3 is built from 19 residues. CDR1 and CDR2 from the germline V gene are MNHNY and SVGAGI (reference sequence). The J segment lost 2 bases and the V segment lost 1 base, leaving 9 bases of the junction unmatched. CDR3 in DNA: TGTGCCAGCAGTTACTGGCGTGGGACTAGCGGGGGACAACAAGAGACCCAGTACTTC. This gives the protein CASSYWRGTSGGQQETQYF.

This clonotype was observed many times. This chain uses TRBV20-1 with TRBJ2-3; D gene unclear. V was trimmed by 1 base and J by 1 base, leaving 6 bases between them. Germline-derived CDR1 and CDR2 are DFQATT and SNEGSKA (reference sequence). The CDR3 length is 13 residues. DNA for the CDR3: TGCAGTGCTAGAGTCGCGGGCACAGATACGCAGTATTTT. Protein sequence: CSARVAGTDTQYF.

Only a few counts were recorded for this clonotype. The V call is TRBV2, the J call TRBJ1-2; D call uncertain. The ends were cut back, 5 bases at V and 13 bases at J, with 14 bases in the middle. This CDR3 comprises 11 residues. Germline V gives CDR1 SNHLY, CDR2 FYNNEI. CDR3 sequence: CASSSSLGRTF. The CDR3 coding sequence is TGTGCCAGCAGTTCTTCCCTGGGTCGCACCTTC.

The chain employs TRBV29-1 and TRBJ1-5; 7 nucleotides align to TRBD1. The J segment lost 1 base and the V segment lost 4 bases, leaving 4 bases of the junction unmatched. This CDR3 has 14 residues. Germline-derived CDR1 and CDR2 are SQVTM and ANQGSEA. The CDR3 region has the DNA TGCAGCGTTGCCGACAGGGTGAGCAATCAGCCCCAGCATTTT. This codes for CSVADRVSNQPQHF. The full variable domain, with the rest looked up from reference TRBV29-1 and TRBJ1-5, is SAVISQKPSRDICQRGTSLTIQCQVDSQVTMMFWYRQQPGQSLTLIATANQGSEATYESGFVIDKFPISRPNLTFSTLTVSNMSPEDSSIYLCSVADRVSNQPQHFGDGTRLSIL.

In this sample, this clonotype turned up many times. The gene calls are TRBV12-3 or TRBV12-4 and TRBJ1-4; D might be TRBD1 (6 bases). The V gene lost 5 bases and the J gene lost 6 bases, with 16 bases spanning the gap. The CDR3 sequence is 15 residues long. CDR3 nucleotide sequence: TGTGCCAGCAGTCCCCACAGGGCCCCTGATGAAAAACTGTTTTTT. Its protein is CASSPHRAPDEKLFF.

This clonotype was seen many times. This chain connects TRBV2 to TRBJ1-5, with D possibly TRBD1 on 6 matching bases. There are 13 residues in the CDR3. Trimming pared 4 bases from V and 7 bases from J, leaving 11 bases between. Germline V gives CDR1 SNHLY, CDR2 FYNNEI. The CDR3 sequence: CASSVNRDQPQHF. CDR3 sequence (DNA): TGTGCCAGCAGTGTTAACAGGGACCAGCCCCAGCATTTT.

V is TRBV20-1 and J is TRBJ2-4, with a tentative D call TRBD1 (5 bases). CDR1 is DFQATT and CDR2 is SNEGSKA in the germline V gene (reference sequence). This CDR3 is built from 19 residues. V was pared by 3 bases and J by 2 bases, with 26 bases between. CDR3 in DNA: TGCAGTGCTAGTCCTCCCCAGCCGACAGCCCCCTATACCAAAAACATTCAGTACTTC. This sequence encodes CSASPPQPTAPYTKNIQYF.

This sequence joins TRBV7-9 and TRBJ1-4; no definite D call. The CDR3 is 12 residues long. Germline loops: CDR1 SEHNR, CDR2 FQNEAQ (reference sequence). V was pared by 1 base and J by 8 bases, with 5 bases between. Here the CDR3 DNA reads TGTGCCAGCAGCTTAGGATACGAAAAACTGTTTTTT. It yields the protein CASSLGYEKLFF.

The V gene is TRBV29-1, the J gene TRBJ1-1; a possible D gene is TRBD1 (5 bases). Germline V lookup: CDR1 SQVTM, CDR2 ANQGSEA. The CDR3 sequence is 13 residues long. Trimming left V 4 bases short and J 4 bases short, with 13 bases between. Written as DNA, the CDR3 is TGCAGCGTTGTTCAGGGAGGGAGCACTGAAGCTTTCTTT. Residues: CSVVQGGSTEAFF. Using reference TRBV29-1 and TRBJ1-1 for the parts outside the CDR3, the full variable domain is SAVISQKPSRDICQRGTSLTIQCQVDSQVTMMFWYRQQPGQSLTLIATANQGSEATYESGFVIDKFPISRPNLTFSTLTVSNMSPEDSSIYLCSVVQGGSTEAFFGQGTRLTVV.

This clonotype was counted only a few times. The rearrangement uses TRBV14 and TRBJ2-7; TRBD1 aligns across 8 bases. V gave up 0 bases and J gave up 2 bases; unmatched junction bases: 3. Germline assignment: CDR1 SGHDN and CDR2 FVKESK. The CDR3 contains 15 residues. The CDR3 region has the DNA TGTGCCAGCAGCCAAGATCAGGGGGCCACCTACGAGCAGTACTTC. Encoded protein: CASSQDQGATYEQYF.

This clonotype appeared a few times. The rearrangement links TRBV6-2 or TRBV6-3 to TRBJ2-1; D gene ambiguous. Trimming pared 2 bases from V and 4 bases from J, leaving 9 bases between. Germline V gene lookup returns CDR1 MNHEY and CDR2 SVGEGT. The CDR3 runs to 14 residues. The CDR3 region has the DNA TGTGCCAGCAGTTACGGCGGATTTTACAATGAGCAGTTCTTC. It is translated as CASSYGGFYNEQFF.